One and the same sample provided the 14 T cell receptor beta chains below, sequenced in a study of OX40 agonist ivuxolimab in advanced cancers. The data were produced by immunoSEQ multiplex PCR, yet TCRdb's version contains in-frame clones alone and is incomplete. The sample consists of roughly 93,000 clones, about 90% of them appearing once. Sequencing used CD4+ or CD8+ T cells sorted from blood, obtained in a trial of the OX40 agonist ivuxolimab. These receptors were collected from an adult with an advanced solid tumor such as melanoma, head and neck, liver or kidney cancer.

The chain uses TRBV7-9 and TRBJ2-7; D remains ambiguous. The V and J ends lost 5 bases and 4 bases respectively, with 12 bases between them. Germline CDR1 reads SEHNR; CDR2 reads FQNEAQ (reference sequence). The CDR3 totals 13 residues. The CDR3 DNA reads TGTGCCAGCAGCGGAATCGGATCTTACGAGCAGTACTTC. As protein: CASSGIGSYEQYF. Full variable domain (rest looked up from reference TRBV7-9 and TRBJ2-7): DTGVSQNPRHKITKRGQNVTFRCDPISEHNRLYWYRQTLGQGPEFLTYFQNEAQLEKSRLLSDRFSAERPKGSFSTLEIQRTEQGDSAMYLCASSGIGSYEQYFGPGTRLTVT.

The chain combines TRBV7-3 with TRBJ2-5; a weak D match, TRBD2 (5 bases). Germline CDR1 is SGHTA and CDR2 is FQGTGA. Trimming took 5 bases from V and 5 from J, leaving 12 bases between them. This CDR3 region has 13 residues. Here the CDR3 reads CASSVTSQETQYF. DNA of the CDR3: TGTGCCAGCAGCGTTACTAGTCAGGAGACCCAGTACTTC. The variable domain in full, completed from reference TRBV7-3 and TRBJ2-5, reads GAGVSQTPSNKVTEKGKYVELRCDPISGHTALYWYRQSLGQGPEFLIYFQGTGAADDSGLPNDRFFAVRPEGSVSTLKIQRTERGDSAVYLCASSVTSQETQYFGPGTRLLVL.

CDR3: CASSRSGATQYF. CDR3 nucleotide sequence: TGTGCCAGCAGCCGCTCGGGTGCGACCCAGTACTTC. The chain is built from TRBV28 and TRBJ2-5; D uncertain. Looked up from germline, CDR1 is MDHEN and CDR2 is SYDVKM. The CDR3 has 12 residues. Trimming took 6 bases from V and 7 from J, leaving 12 bases between them. Full variable domain (rest looked up from reference TRBV28 and TRBJ2-5): DVKVTQSSRYLVKRTGEKVFLECVQDMDHENMFWYRQDPGLGLRLIYFSYDVKMKEKGDIPEGYSVSREKKERFSLILESASTNQTSMYLCASSRSGATQYFGPGTRLLVL.

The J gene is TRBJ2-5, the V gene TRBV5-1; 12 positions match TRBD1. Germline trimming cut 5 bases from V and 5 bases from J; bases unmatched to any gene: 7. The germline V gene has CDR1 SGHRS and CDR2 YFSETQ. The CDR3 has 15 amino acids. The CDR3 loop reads CASRIGTGGRETQYF. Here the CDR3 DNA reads TGCGCCAGCAGAATCGGGACAGGGGGCAGGGAGACCCAGTACTTC.

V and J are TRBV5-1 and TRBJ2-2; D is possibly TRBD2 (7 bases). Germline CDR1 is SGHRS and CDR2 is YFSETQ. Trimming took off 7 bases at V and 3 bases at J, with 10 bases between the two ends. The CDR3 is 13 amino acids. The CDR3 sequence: CASRGADTGELFF. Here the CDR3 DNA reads TGCGCCAGCCGGGGGGCAGACACCGGGGAGCTGTTTTTT. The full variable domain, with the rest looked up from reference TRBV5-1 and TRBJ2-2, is KAGVTQTPRYLIKTRGQQVTLSCSPISGHRSVSWYQQTPGQGLQFLFEYFSETQRNKGNFPGRFSGRQFSNSRSEMNVSTLELGDSALYLCASRGADTGELFFGEGSRLTVL.

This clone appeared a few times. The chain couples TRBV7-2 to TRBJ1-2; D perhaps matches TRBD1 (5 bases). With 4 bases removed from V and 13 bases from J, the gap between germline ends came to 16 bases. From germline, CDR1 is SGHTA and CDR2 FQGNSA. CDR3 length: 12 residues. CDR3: CASSSHSTDPTF. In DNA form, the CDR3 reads TGTGCCAGCAGCTCCCACTCGACAGATCCCACCTTC.

The CDR3 is CASSLIPGQGLNTEAFF. The CDR3 nucleotides are TGTGCCAGCAGTTTGATTCCGGGACAGGGCTTGAACACTGAAGCTTTCTTT. The chain joins TRBV28 to TRBJ1-1; 9 nucleotides agree with TRBD1. Germline values: CDR1 MDHEN, CDR2 SYDVKM. With 3 bases clipped from V and 0 bases from J, the junction kept 8 bases outside the gene matches. The CDR3 totals 17 residues.

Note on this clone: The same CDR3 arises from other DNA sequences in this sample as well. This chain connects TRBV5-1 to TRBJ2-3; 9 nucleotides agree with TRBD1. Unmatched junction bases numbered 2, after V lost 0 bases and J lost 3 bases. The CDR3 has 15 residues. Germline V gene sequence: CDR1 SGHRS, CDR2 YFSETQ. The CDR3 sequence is CASSLGDRETDTQYF. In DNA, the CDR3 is TGCGCCAGCAGCTTGGGGGACAGGGAGACAGATACGCAGTATTTT. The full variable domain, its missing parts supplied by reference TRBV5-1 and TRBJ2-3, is KAGVTQTPRYLIKTRGQQVTLSCSPISGHRSVSWYQQTPGQGLQFLFEYFSETQRNKGNFPGRFSGRQFSNSRSEMNVSTLELGDSALYLCASSLGDRETDTQYFGPGTRLTVL.

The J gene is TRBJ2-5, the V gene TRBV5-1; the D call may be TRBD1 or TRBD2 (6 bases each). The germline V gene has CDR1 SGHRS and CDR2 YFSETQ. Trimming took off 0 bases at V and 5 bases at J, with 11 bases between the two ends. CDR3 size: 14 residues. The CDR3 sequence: CASSLEVGGETQYF. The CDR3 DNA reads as TGCGCCAGCAGCTTGGAGGTCGGGGGCGAGACCCAGTACTTC.

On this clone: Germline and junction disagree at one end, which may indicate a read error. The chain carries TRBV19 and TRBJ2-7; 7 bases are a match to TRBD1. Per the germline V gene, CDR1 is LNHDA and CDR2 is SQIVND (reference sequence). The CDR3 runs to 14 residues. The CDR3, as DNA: TGTGCCAGTAGTCGAGGACAGGCAGGGTACGAGCAGTGCTTC. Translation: CASSRGQAGYEQCF. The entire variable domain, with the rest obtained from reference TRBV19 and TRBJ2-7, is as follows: DGGITQSPKYLFRKEGQNVTLSCEQNLNHDAMYWYRQDPGQGLRLIYYSQIVNDFQKGDIAEGYSVSREKKESFPLTVTSAQKNPTAFYLCASSRGQAGYEQCFGPGTRLTVT.

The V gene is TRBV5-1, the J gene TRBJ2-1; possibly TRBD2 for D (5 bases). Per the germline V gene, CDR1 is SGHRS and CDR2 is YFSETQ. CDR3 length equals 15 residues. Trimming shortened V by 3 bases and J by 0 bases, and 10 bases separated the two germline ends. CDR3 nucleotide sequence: TGCGCCAGCAGCTCAGAGGGCAGCTCCTACAATGAGCAGTTCTTC. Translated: CASSSEGSSYNEQFF.

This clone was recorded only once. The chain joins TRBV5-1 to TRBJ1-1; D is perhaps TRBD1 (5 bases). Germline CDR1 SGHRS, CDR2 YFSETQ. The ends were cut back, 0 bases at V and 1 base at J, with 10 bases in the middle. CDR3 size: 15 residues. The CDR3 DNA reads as TGCGCCAGCAGCTTGGGGGGGATTCGGAACACTGAAGCTTTCTTT. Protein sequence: CASSLGGIRNTEAFF.

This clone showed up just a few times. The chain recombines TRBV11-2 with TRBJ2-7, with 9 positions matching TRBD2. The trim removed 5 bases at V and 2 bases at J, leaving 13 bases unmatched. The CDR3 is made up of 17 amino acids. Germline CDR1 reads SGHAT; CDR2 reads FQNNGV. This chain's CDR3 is CASSPLARASGAYEQYF. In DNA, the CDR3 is TGTGCCAGCAGCCCACTAGCTAGGGCTAGCGGGGCCTACGAGCAGTACTTC.

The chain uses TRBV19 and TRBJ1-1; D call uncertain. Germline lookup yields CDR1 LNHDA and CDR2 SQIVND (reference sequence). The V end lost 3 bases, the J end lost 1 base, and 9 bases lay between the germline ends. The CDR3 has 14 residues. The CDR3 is CASSIPAGNTEAFF. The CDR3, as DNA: TGTGCCAGTAGTATTCCGGCAGGGAACACTGAAGCTTTCTTT.